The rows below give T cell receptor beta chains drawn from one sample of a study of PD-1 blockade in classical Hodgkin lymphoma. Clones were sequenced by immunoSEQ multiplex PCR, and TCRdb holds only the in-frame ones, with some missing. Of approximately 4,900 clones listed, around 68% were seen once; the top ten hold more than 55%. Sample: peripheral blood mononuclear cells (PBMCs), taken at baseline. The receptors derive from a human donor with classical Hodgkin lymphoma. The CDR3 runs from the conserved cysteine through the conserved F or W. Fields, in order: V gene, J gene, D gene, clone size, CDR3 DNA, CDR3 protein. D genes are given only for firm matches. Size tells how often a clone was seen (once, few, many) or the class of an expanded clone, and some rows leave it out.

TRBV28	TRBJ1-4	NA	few	TGTGCCAGCAGTTTATTATCAGGGTCGGGCGAAAAACTGTTTTTT	CASSLLSGSGEKLFF
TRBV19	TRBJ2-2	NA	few	TGTGCCAGTAGTTTTGGGTTGAACACCGGGGAGCTGTTTTTT	CASSFGLNTGELFF
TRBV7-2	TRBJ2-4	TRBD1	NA	TGTGCCAGCAGGCAGACAGGGGGCGTCAGCATTCAGTACTTC	CASRQTGGVSIQYF
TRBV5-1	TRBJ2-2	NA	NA	TGCGCCAGCAGCCCGGCGGTAGAACGCACCGGGGAGCTGTTTTTT	CASSPAVERTGELFF
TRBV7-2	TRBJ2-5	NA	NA	TGTGCCAGCAGCTTAGGAGGAGGGGTCGGGGGAGAGACCCAGTACTTC	CASSLGGGVGGETQYF
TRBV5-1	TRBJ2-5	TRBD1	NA	TGCGCCAGCAGCTTAGATCTCAGGGGGCCACAAGAGACCCAGTACTTC	CASSLDLRGPQETQYF
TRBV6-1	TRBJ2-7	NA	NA	TGTGCCAGCAGCCCGGGTAGGGGTAAGTACGAGCAGTACTTC	CASSPGRGKYEQYF
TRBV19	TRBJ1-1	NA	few	TGTGCCAGTAAAGCCCGGGGCACTGAAGCTTTCTTT	CASKARGTEAFF
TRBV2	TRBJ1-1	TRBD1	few	TGTGCCAGCAGGTCGACAGGGGCAAGCACTGAAGCTTTCTTT	CASRSTGASTEAFF
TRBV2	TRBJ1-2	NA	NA	TGTGCCAGCAGTGTCTCGGGCTATGGCTACACCTTC	CASSVSGYGYTF
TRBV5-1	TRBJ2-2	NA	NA	TGCGCCAGCAGCTTGGTGGGACACATGGGGACGAACACCGGGGAGCTGTTTTTT	CASSLVGHMGTNTGELFF
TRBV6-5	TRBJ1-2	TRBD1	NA	TGTGCCAGCACCCGGGACAGGGACAATAACTATGGCTACACCTTC	CASTRDRDNNYGYTF
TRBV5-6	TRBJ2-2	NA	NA	TGTGCCAGCAGCTTATTCGGGCAGACCGGGGGGCTGTTTTTT	CASSLFGQTGGLFF
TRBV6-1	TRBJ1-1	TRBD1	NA	TGTGCCAGCAACAGGGGGCAATACACTGAAGCTTTCTTT	CASNRGQYTEAFF
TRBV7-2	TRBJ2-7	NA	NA	TGTGCCAGCAGCTTAGCGTCGGGGACAACAACATACGAGCAGTACTTC	CASSLASGTTTYEQYF
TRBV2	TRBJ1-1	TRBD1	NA	TGTGCCAGCAGTCTCGGGACAGTGCACACTGAAGCTTTCTTT	CASSLGTVHTEAFF
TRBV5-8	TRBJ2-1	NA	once	TGTGCCAGCAGTATGGCTTACAAGAGCAATGAGCAGTTCTTC	CASSMAYKSNEQFF
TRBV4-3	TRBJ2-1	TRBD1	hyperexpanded	TGCGCCAGCAGCCAAGATTTTGACAGGGGTTTATACAATGAGCAGTTCTTC	CASSQDFDRGLYNEQFF
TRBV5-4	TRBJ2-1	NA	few	TGTGCCAGCAGCTTGAACAATGAGCAGTTCTTC	CASSLNNEQFF
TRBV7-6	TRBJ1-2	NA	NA	NA	CASSSGRDFRGYTF
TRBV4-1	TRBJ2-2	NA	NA	TGCGCCAGCAGCCAAGATGATTTCACGGGGGCCGGGGAGCTGTTTTTT	CASSQDDFTGAGELFF
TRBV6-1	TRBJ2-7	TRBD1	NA	TGTGCCAGCAGGGACCCAGGGGGCTACGAGCAGTACTTC	CASRDPGGYEQYF
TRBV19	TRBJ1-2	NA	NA	TGTGCCAGTAGTCCAGGCACAGGCAGCTATGGCTACACCTTC	CASSPGTGSYGYTF
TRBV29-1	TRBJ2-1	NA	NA	TGCAGCGTTGAAATTACTACCGCCAATGAGCAGTTCTTC	CSVEITTANEQFF
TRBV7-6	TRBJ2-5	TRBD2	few	TGTGCCAGCAGCCGAGGGGGGACTAGCGGGAACCAAGAGACCCAGTACTTC	CASSRGGTSGNQETQYF
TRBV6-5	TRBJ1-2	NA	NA	TGTGCCAGCAGTCCCCCAGGCTATGGCTACACCTTC	CASSPPGYGYTF
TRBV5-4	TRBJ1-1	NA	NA	TGTGCCAGCAGCCTCTCGAGTTTTGGACAGAACACTGAAGCTTTCTTT	CASSLSSFGQNTEAFF
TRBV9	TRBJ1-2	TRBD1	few	TGTGCCAGCAGCTACGGACAGGGTAACTATGGCTACACCTTC	CASSYGQGNYGYTF
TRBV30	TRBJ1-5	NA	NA	TGTGCCTGGAGTGTAGCACGCGATCAGCCCCAGCATTTT	CAWSVARDQPQHF
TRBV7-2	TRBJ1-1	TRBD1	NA	TGTGCCAGCAGCCCGCAGGACAGGCCGAACACTGAAGCTTTCTTT	CASSPQDRPNTEAFF
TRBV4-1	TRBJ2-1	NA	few	TGCGCCAGCAGCCAAGGATCCGATCCACCCTACAATGAGCAGTTCTTC	CASSQGSDPPYNEQFF
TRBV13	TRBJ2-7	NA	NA	TGTGCCAGCAGCTTAAACATGCTCTACGAGCAGTACTTC	CASSLNMLYEQYF
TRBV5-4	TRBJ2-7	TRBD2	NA	TGTGCCAGCAGCTTCTCTAGCGGGAGTTTGGCCTACGAGCAGTACTTC	CASSFSSGSLAYEQYF
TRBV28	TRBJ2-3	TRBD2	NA	TGTGCCAGCAGTTTATCTCCTAGCGGGAGTGCAGATACGCAGTATTTT	CASSLSPSGSADTQYF
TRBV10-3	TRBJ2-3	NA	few	TGTGCCATCAGTTTTTCGCGGGATCGTGATACGCAGTATTTT	CAISFSRDRDTQYF
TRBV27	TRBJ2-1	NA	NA	TGTGCCAGCAGAACCGGGACCGCTGAGCAGTTCTTC	CASRTGTAEQFF
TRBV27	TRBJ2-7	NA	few	TGTGCCAGCAGTTTAAAACCTTCCTACGAGCAGTACTTC	CASSLKPSYEQYF
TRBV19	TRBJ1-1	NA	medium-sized	TGTGCCAGTAGGTCCGGACCAGGGAGGGCTGAAGCTTTCTTT	CASRSGPGRAEAFF
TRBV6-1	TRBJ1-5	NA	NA	TGTGCCAGCAGTAGGGTGGATAGCAATCAGCCCCAGCATTTT	CASSRVDSNQPQHF
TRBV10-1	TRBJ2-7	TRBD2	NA	TGTGCCACTTCGGGGGGGAACGAGCAGTACTTC	CATSGGNEQYF
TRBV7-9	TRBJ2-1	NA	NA	TGTGCCAGCAGCTCGATGACTAGAGGGCGTGAGCAGTTCTTC	CASSSMTRGREQFF
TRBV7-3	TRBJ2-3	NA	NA	TGTGCCAGCAGCCCCGATTCTAGCATAGGGCAGTATTTT	CASSPDSSIGQYF
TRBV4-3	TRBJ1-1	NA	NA	TGCGCCAGCAGCCAAGATGTACAGGGCTCGAACACTGAAGCTTTCTTT	CASSQDVQGSNTEAFF
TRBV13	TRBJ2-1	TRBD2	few	TGTGCCAGCAGCCCTGGACTAGCGGGAGGACTCCTCTACAATGAGCAGTTCTTC	CASSPGLAGGLLYNEQFF
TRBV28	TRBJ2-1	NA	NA	TGTGCCAGCACCTCTGGGGCAGGGAGCTACAATGAGCAGTTCTTC	CASTSGAGSYNEQFF